These 16 T cell receptor beta chains came from one sample sequenced in a study of human T cells and chemical hapten exposure (dated by TCRdb to about 2021). Receptors were amplified or captured by RACE. Instrument used: NextSeq 500. Clones were called with MiXCR by TCRdb after fastp trimmed the public reads at Q25, and only in-frame beta chains were retained. Under each unique CDR3 protein, matching rows form one entry showing the most common genes and DNA. Across this sample there are around 380,000 distinct CDR3 sequences, with around 5% seen only once. Together, the top ten hold over 2% of the sample. What the time point label conveys for this sample: patch test 1, 2 weeks after DPC sensitization. The sample's treatment or condition label is to be understood as: therapeutic diphenylcyclopropenone sensitization with weekly scalp DPC. The starting material was whole blood, obtained in connection with sensitization to the hapten diphenylcyclopropenone (DPC). These receptors were collected from a woman between 50 and 59 years old with alopecia areata. Some clones in this sample may be carry-over from other donors' samples.

This clonotype was found many times. J is TRBJ1-1 and V is TRBV6-1; possible D gene TRBD1, 5 bases. Trimming removed 6 bases at V and 5 bases at J, with 19 bases between. Per germline, CDR1 MNHNS and CDR2 SASEGT. The CDR3 covers 15 residues. CDR3: CASSLFHTGGTEAFF. The CDR3 nucleotides read TGTGCCAGCAGCCTCTTTCATACTGGGGGGACTGAAGCTTTCTTT.

This clonotype has ten or more counts. The rearrangement links TRBV5-6 to TRBJ1-4; D not certain. The CDR3 sequence is 13 residues long. Germline V gene sequence: CDR1 SGHDT, CDR2 YYEEEE. Trimming left V 8 bases short and J 3 bases short, with 11 bases between. CDR3 region: CASRDGANEKLFF. The CDR3 coding sequence is TGTGCCAGTCGCGATGGGGCTAATGAAAAACTGTTTTTT.

This clonotype was detected many times. This chain joins TRBV6-5 and TRBJ2-3; D possibly corresponds to TRBD2 (5 bases). The V end was cut by 2 bases, the J end by 5 bases, with 11 bases between. The CDR3 sequence is 14 residues long. Germline V gene lookup returns CDR1 MNHEY and CDR2 SVGAGI. CDR3 coding DNA: TGTGCCAGCAGTTACGGGCTAGCCGTAGATACGCAGTATTTT. Translating it yields CASSYGLAVDTQYF.

This clonotype was observed a few times. V is TRBV27 and J is TRBJ2-7; TRBD1 matches 8 bases. Unmatched junction bases numbered 11, after V lost 7 bases and J lost 3 bases. Germline V gives CDR1 MNHEY, CDR2 SMNVEV (reference sequence). CDR3 size: 15 residues. The CDR3 loop reads CASTLRAGGFYEQYF. The CDR3 nucleotides read TGTGCCAGCACCCTTCGGGCAGGGGGCTTCTACGAGCAGTACTTC.

This clonotype occurred many times. The genes are TRBV6-5 and TRBJ1-3; D remains ambiguous. Trimming shortened V by 0 bases and J by 0 bases, and 6 bases separated the two germline ends. This CDR3 comprises 15 residues. The germline V gene encodes CDR1 MNHEY and CDR2 SVGAGI. The CDR3 region has the DNA TGTGCCAGCAGTTACTCGGGCAGCTCTGGAAACACCATATATTTT. Its translation: CASSYSGSSGNTIYF.

This chain uses TRBV24-1 with TRBJ2-3; the D is unclear. This CDR3 spans 12 amino acids. Germline V gene data show CDR1 as KGHDR and CDR2 as SFDVKD. Trimming took off 4 bases at V and 7 bases at J, with 8 bases between the two ends. The CDR3 is CATSESMNTQYF. Written as DNA, the CDR3 is TGTGCCACCAGTGAGAGTATGAATACGCAGTATTTT.

The chain combines TRBV29-1 with TRBJ2-7; 9 bases match TRBD2. V was clipped by 4 bases and J by 5 bases; unmatched bases: 9. Per the germline V gene, CDR1 is SQVTM and CDR2 is ANQGSEA. This CDR3 region has 14 residues. In DNA form, the CDR3 reads TGCAGCGTTGGGCAGAGCAGGACTAGCGACGAGCAGTACTTC. Encoded protein: CSVGQSRTSDEQYF.

This clonotype was observed many times. The rearrangement joins TRBV2 to TRBJ2-1, with D hard to call. There are 11 residues in the CDR3. Germline lookup yields CDR1 SNHLY and CDR2 FYNNEI. Trimming took 6 bases from V and 8 from J, leaving 8 bases between them. The DNA of the CDR3 is TGTGCCAGCAGGGTCTCTGATGAGCAGTTCTTC. It yields the protein CASRVSDEQFF. Using reference TRBV2 and TRBJ2-1 for the parts outside the CDR3, the full variable domain is EPEVTQTPSHQVTQMGQEVILRCVPISNHLYFYWYRQILGQKVEFLVSFYNNEISEKSEIFDDQFSVERPDGSNFTLKIRSTKLEDSAMYFCASRVSDEQFFGPGTRLTVL.

This clonotype was seen repeatedly, ten times or more. CDR3 nucleotide sequence: TGTGCCGTACAGGGAGATTCCTACGAGCAGTACTTC. Translated, it gives CAVQGDSYEQYF. This chain connects TRBV2 to TRBJ2-7; possibly TRBD1 for D (6 bases). V dropped 11 bases and J dropped 1 base, with 12 bases sitting between them. This CDR3 is built from 12 residues. Germline CDR1 reads SNHLY; CDR2 reads FYNNEI.

This clonotype was detected a few times. The chain employs TRBV29-1 and TRBJ2-7; possibly TRBD1 or TRBD2 for D (7 bases each). CDR1 and CDR2 from the germline V gene are SQVTM and ANQGSEA. Trimming removed 0 bases at V and 0 bases at J, with 21 bases between. This CDR3 is 18 amino acids long. CDR3 sequence: CSVEDRGRGVAGSYEQYF. The CDR3 bases are TGCAGCGTTGAAGATCGGGGCAGGGGGGTAGCGGGCTCCTACGAGCAGTACTTC.

The chain carries TRBV7-9 and TRBJ1-1, with D possibly being TRBD1 (6 bases). V lost 1 base and J lost 0, with 12 bases in between. The CDR3 spans 16 residues. CDR1 is SEHNR and CDR2 is FQNEAQ in the germline V gene (reference sequence). The CDR3 here is CASSLVPGGMNTEAFF. CDR3 DNA sequence: TGTGCCAGCAGCTTAGTCCCGGGGGGCATGAACACTGAAGCTTTCTTT.

There are many counts of this clonotype. V usage is TRBV6-2 or TRBV6-3 and J usage is TRBJ2-3, with 9 nucleotides matching TRBD2. V lost 7 bases and J lost 14; bases outside the gene matches: 10. Germline CDR1 is MNHEY and CDR2 is SVGEGT. This CDR3 has 12 residues. Written as DNA, the CDR3 is TGTGCCAGCATCCCGACTAGCGGCCCACCGTATTTT. As protein: CASIPTSGPPYF.

A word on this clonotype: The junction departs from the called germline gene at one end, perhaps through a read error. This chain links TRBV12-3 or TRBV12-4 with TRBJ2-7, with D possibly being TRBD1 (5 bases). The CDR3 runs 12 residues. The CDR3: CASSLDSYGQYF. The DNA for the CDR3 is TGTGCCAGCAGTCTCGACAGTTACGGGCAGTACTTC.

This clonotype has at least ten counts. The chain has TRBV7-2 and TRBJ1-1; D gene uncertain. Germline loops: CDR1 SGHTA, CDR2 FQGNSA. V lost 7 bases and J 1 base, leaving 10 bases between the germline ends. The CDR3 has 13 residues. The CDR3 bases are TGTGCCAGCAACGTTCTTGGGAACACTGAAGCTTTCTTT. This codes for CASNVLGNTEAFF. Variable domain in full (rest from reference TRBV7-2 and TRBJ1-1): GAGVSQSPSNKVTEKGKDVELRCDPISGHTALYWYRQSLGQGLEFLIYFQGNSAPDKSGLPSDRFSAERTGGSVSTLTIQRTQQEDSAVYLCASNVLGNTEAFFGQGTRLTVV.

The sample holds many counts of this clonotype. The gene calls are TRBV5-1 and TRBJ1-4; D gene ambiguous. This CDR3 region has 14 residues. Germline loops: CDR1 SGHRS, CDR2 YFSETQ. The V end was cut by 2 bases, the J end by 5 bases, with 10 bases between. DNA of the CDR3: TGCGCCAGCAGCTTCGGCGAAACCAATGAAAAACTGTTTTTT. The encoded protein is CASSFGETNEKLFF.

This clonotype was observed a handful of times. The CDR3 protein is CSAISGRETQYF. Here the CDR3 DNA reads TGCAGTGCTATTAGCGGGAGGGAGACCCAGTACTTC. V usage is TRBV20-1 and J usage is TRBJ2-5; 10 bases align to TRBD2. Trimming cost V 4 bases and J 5 bases; bases outside gene matches: 1. Per germline, CDR1 DFQATT and CDR2 SNEGSKA (reference sequence). The CDR3 runs 12 residues.